What follows are 25 T cell receptor beta chains derived from one specimen sequenced in a study of T cell changes during pregnancy in multiple sclerosis. Data came from immunoSEQ multiplex PCR; TCRdb stores just in-frame clones and leaves some out. The sample lists 85,000 to 100,000 clones; more than 90% were seen once. Here the sequenced sample was peripheral blood, taken in the first trimester of pregnancy. All receptors derive from a female donor with multiple sclerosis, enrolled in a pregnancy study.

This rearrangement joins TRBV6-5 to TRBJ2-7, with 9 bases aligning to TRBD2. The CDR3 has 13 amino acids. CDR1 and CDR2 from the germline V gene are MNHEY and SVGAGI. The J segment lost 3 bases and the V segment lost 10 bases, leaving 7 bases of the junction unmatched. The CDR3 region has the DNA TGTGCCACGGGCCCTAGCGGGAACTACGAGCAGTACTTC. This translates into CATGPSGNYEQYF.

J is TRBJ2-6 and V is TRBV28, with D perhaps matching TRBD1 (6 bases). The CDR3 is 19 amino acids. V lost 5 bases and J 1 base, leaving 21 bases between the germline ends. Germline loops: CDR1 MDHEN, CDR2 SYDVKM. As DNA, the CDR3 is TGTGCCAGCAGTCTACAGGGACAAACAGCCGATTCTGGGGCCAACGTCCTGACTTTC. The encoded protein is CASSLQGQTADSGANVLTF. Full variable domain (outside the CDR3, taken from reference TRBV28 and TRBJ2-6): DVKVTQSSRYLVKRTGEKVFLECVQDMDHENMFWYRQDPGLGLRLIYFSYDVKMKEKGDIPEGYSVSREKKERFSLILESASTNQTSMYLCASSLQGQTADSGANVLTFGAGSRLTVL.

In its sample, this clone was seen once. This chain links TRBV4-1 with TRBJ1-2; D remains ambiguous. Germline CDR1 reads MGHRA; CDR2 reads YSYEKL. The V gene lost 0 bases and the J gene lost 4 bases, with 3 bases spanning the gap. The CDR3 is 12 amino acids. The CDR3: CASSQDLYGYTF. CDR3 DNA sequence: TGCGCCAGCAGCCAAGATCTCTATGGCTACACCTTC.

The gene calls are TRBV5-4 and TRBJ2-7; 13 bases are a match to TRBD2. The V gene end was trimmed by 4 bases and the J gene end by 3 bases; junction bases not matched to a gene: 4. This CDR3 region has 15 residues. Germline V CDR1 and CDR2: SGHNT, YYREEE (reference sequence). CDR3 region: CASSSGLAGDYEQYF. DNA of the CDR3: TGTGCCAGCAGCAGTGGACTAGCGGGGGACTACGAGCAGTACTTC.

The V call is TRBV5-1, the J call TRBJ1-4; the match to TRBD1 covers 8 bases. In germline, CDR1 is SGHRS, CDR2 YFSETQ. The CDR3 runs to 15 residues. The ends lost 4 bases at V and 3 bases at J; junction bases unmatched: 5. For the CDR3, the DNA is TGCGCCAGCAGCGCCGGACAGGGACCTAATGAAAAACTGTTTTTT. This encodes CASSAGQGPNEKLFF. Full variable domain (outside the CDR3, taken from reference TRBV5-1 and TRBJ1-4): KAGVTQTPRYLIKTRGQQVTLSCSPISGHRSVSWYQQTPGQGLQFLFEYFSETQRNKGNFPGRFSGRQFSNSRSEMNVSTLELGDSALYLCASSAGQGPNEKLFFGSGTQLSVL.

A remark on this clone: Other DNA sequences in this specimen translate into the identical CDR3. The rearrangement joins TRBV5-1 to TRBJ1-5; TRBD1 agrees at 9 bases. Germline CDR1 reads SGHRS; CDR2 reads YFSETQ. V shed 4 bases and J 4 bases; nucleotides not matched to a gene: 3. The CDR3 covers 14 residues. The CDR3 loop reads CASSPGTGNQPQHF. The CDR3 DNA follows: TGCGCCAGCAGCCCGGGGACAGGGAATCAGCCCCAGCATTTT.

The rearrangement uses TRBV6-1 and TRBJ2-7; the match to TRBD1 covers 7 bases. Germline V CDR1 and CDR2: MNHNS, SASEGT. The ends lost 2 bases at V and 4 bases at J; junction bases unmatched: 8. The CDR3 runs 15 residues. For the CDR3, the DNA is TGTGCCAGCAGTGAATGGGAAAGGGGGCTATACGAGCAGTACTTC. Translating gives CASSEWERGLYEQYF.

This rearrangement joins TRBV19 to TRBJ1-2; no clear D gene. The CDR3 totals 12 residues. Trimming left V 7 bases short and J 4 bases short, with 10 bases between. Germline V lookup: CDR1 LNHDA, CDR2 SQIVND (reference sequence). The CDR3 here is CASKGRLYGYTF. In nucleotides, the CDR3 is TGTGCCAGTAAAGGCAGACTCTATGGCTACACCTTC. The full variable domain, its missing parts supplied by reference TRBV19 and TRBJ1-2, is DGGITQSPKYLFRKEGQNVTLSCEQNLNHDAMYWYRQDPGQGLRLIYYSQIVNDFQKGDIAEGYSVSREKKESFPLTVTSAQKNPTAFYLCASKGRLYGYTFGSGTRLTVV.

The rearrangement links TRBV28 to TRBJ2-3; D remains unclear. This CDR3 spans 14 amino acids. Trimming took 2 bases from V and 4 from J, leaving 10 bases between them. CDR1 is MDHEN, CDR2 SYDVKM, per germline. The DNA for the CDR3 is TGTGCCAGCAGTTTAAATCCTAGTCCAGATACGCAGTATTTT. It yields the protein CASSLNPSPDTQYF.

V is TRBV7-2 and J is TRBJ2-7, with 10 positions matching TRBD1. There are 14 residues in the CDR3. The trim removed 4 bases at V and 1 base at J, leaving 1 base unmatched. CDR1 and CDR2 (germline): SGHTA, FQGNSA. The CDR3 coding sequence is TGTGCCAGCAGCTGGGGACAGGGGTCCTACGAGCAGTACTTC. This codes for CASSWGQGSYEQYF.

The chain has TRBV6-1 and TRBJ1-1, with TRBD1 matching over 8 bases. Germline V gives CDR1 MNHNS, CDR2 SASEGT. Unmatched junction bases numbered 5, after V lost 2 bases and J lost 6 bases. The CDR3 is 14 residues long. CDR3 in DNA: TGTGCCAGCAGTGAACGACCACAGGGGGCTGAAGCTTTCTTT. It yields the protein CASSERPQGAEAFF.

This chain connects TRBV6-1 to TRBJ2-7, with 9 bases identical to TRBD2. The junction had 3 bases not matched to a gene; V was cut back by 1 base and J by 2 bases. The CDR3 spans 15 residues. Looked up from germline, CDR1 is MNHNS and CDR2 is SASEGT. The CDR3 region is CASSEDVAGAYEQYF. The CDR3, as DNA: TGTGCCAGCAGTGAAGATGTAGCGGGAGCCTACGAGCAGTACTTC.

V and J are TRBV14 and TRBJ1-2; D might be TRBD1 (6 bases). The CDR3 has 13 amino acids. V lost 0 bases to trimming and J lost 8 bases, with 10 bases between them. Germline CDR1 SGHDN, CDR2 FVKESK. The CDR3 protein is CASSQDRTAGYTF. Here the CDR3 DNA reads TGTGCCAGCAGCCAAGACCGGACAGCCGGCTACACCTTC.

The chain combines TRBV27 with TRBJ1-2; tentative D call: TRBD1 (5 bases). The CDR3 contains 15 residues. The V and J ends lost 5 bases and 6 bases respectively, with 19 bases between them. Germline assignment: CDR1 MNHEY and CDR2 SMNVEV (reference sequence). The CDR3 is CASSLGANTGDGYTF. Here the CDR3 DNA reads TGTGCCAGCAGTCTAGGAGCTAACACAGGAGATGGCTACACCTTC.

This chain connects TRBV5-1 to TRBJ2-7, with 7 bases matching TRBD1. Trimming at V came to 5 bases and at J to 6 bases, leaving 11 bases not matched to a gene. The CDR3 is made up of 14 amino acids. Germline V gene data show CDR1 as SGHRS and CDR2 as YFSETQ. The CDR3 DNA reads TGCGCCAGCAGACGCTACGACAGGGTTAGCGAGCAGTACTTC. This codes for CASRRYDRVSEQYF.

This clone was found once. The V gene is TRBV7-3, the J gene TRBJ2-1; 8 bases fit TRBD1. The CDR3 is made up of 16 amino acids. CDR1 is SGHTA, CDR2 FQGTGA, per germline. Trimming took 2 bases from V and 7 from J; bases not matched to a gene: 10. CDR3 bases: TGTGCCAGCAGCTTATGGGGCAGGGGGCGTGTGAATGAGCAGTTCTTC. Encoded protein: CASSLWGRGRVNEQFF.

This chain connects TRBV6-4 to TRBJ2-2; no firm D call. V gave up 4 bases and J gave up 4 bases, with 10 bases separating them. CDR1 is MRHNA and CDR2 is SNTAGT in the germline V gene. This CDR3 spans 14 amino acids. The CDR3 bases are TGTGCCAGCAGTGCCCAGCCGGGCACCGGGGAGCTGTTTTTT. It translates to CASSAQPGTGELFF.

The chain combines TRBV11-2 with TRBJ2-2, with 10 bases fitting TRBD2. Looked up from germline, CDR1 is SGHAT and CDR2 is FQNNGV. Trimming at V came to 0 bases and at J to 5 bases, leaving 15 bases not matched to a gene. The CDR3 totals 20 residues. The CDR3 nucleotides are TGTGCCAGCAGCTTAGACCCGTTCTGGGCTAGCGGGAGTCAAACCGGGGAGCTGTTTTTT. It encodes CASSLDPFWASGSQTGELFF.

This clone was observed once. The V call is TRBV4-1, the J call TRBJ1-1, with 7 bases matching TRBD1. Trimming at V came to 4 bases and at J to 4 bases, leaving 3 bases not matched to a gene. The CDR3 spans 13 residues. Per the germline V gene, CDR1 is MGHRA and CDR2 is YSYEKL. The CDR3: CASSPTGPTEAFF. The CDR3 DNA sequence: TGCGCCAGCAGCCCGACAGGGCCCACTGAAGCTTTCTTT.

The chain joins TRBV4-3 to TRBJ2-2; 7 bases map to TRBD2. Per germline, CDR1 LGHNA and CDR2 YSLEER. After removal of 0 bases from V and 2 bases from J, the junction contained 3 bases not matched to a gene. The length of the CDR3 is 16 residues. CDR3 nucleotides: TGCGCCAGCAGCCAAGAACCAGCGGGAAACACCGGGGAGCTGTTTTTT. Its protein is CASSQEPAGNTGELFF.

This chain's CDR3 is CASSSLLSQRNTEAFF. The CDR3 DNA follows: TGTGCCAGCAGTTCTCTACTATCCCAGAGAAACACTGAAGCTTTCTTT. This chain connects TRBV27 to TRBJ1-1; D gene uncertain. The CDR3 contains 16 residues. Deletions cut 4 bases from V and 2 bases from J, with 17 bases between. CDR1 is MNHEY and CDR2 is SMNVEV in the germline V gene (reference sequence).

The genes are TRBV12-5 and TRBJ1-5; the D gene is possibly TRBD1 (6 bases). Germline lookup yields CDR1 LGHNT and CDR2 FRNRAP. This CDR3 spans 16 amino acids. Trimming stripped 6 bases from V and 5 bases from J, with 20 bases between. The CDR3 DNA reads as TGTGCTAGTGGAACTAACAGGGAAGATCGGGATCAGCCCCAGCATTTT. It is translated as CASGTNREDRDQPQHF.

The V and J genes are TRBV7-8 and TRBJ2-7, with TRBD1 matching 9 bases. V was clipped by 4 bases and J by 6 bases; unmatched bases: 10. The CDR3 consists of 15 residues. CDR1 is SGHVS, CDR2 FQNEAQ, per germline. The CDR3 DNA follows: TGTGCCAGCAGCTCAGCAGGGACAGGGCTCGGCGAGCAGTACTTC. Translation gives CASSSAGTGLGEQYF. Full variable domain (outside the CDR3, taken from reference TRBV7-8 and TRBJ2-7): GAGVSQSPRYKVAKRGQDVALRCDPISGHVSLFWYQQALGQGPEFLTYFQNEAQLDKSGLPSDRFFAERPEGSVSTLKIQRTQQEDSAVYLCASSSAGTGLGEQYFGPGTRLTVT.

This clone has more than one count but fewer than ten. The CDR3 sequence: CASSGRGSDTQYF. The CDR3 nucleotides are TGTGCCAGCAGCGGTAGAGGGTCAGATACGCAGTATTTT. V and J are TRBV7-9 and TRBJ2-3, with TRBD2 as a possible D gene (5 bases). The ends were cut back, 5 bases at V and 4 bases at J, with 10 bases in the middle. In germline, CDR1 is SEHNR, CDR2 FQNEAQ (reference sequence). CDR3 length: 13 residues.

The table lists this clone with a few counts. J is TRBJ1-1 and V is TRBV29-1; no reliable D call. V shed 7 bases and J shed 3 bases, with 12 bases lying between them. Germline V gene data show CDR1 as SQVTM and CDR2 as ANQGSEA. The CDR3 contains 12 residues. CDR3 bases: TGCAGCGGAGAGGGTGCGGACACTGAAGCTTTCTTT. Residues: CSGEGADTEAFF.